This T cell receptor (beta chain) derives from a study of cytomegalovirus exposure and HLA in healthy donors. Study results and limitations: A missense DCLRE1C variant was associated with V- and J-gene trimming of TCR beta chains in a later analysis, and an independent cohort replicated the association.

As to this clone: The antigen remains unidentified.

Germline V gene lookup returns CDR1 MDHEN and CDR2 SYDVKM. V lost 5 bases and J lost 4; bases outside the gene matches: 7. This CDR3 contains 14 residues. PCR amplification relied on 60 Vbeta primers (plus 13 Jbeta primers). The repertoire was sequenced with immunoSEQ multiplex PCR; TCRdb's copy has only in-frame clones and lacks some. The sample has 100,000 or so clones, about 69% seen once; the top ten hold roughly 1.3%. The rearrangement links TRBV28 to TRBJ2-7; 8 nucleotides line up with TRBD1. What was sequenced was PBMCs. The TCR originated in a man in his forties in good health and CMV-seronegative. Here the CDR3 DNA reads TGTGCCAGCAGTCCCACCAGGGGGCGGTACGAGCAGTACTTC. This sequence encodes CASSPTRGRYEQYF.